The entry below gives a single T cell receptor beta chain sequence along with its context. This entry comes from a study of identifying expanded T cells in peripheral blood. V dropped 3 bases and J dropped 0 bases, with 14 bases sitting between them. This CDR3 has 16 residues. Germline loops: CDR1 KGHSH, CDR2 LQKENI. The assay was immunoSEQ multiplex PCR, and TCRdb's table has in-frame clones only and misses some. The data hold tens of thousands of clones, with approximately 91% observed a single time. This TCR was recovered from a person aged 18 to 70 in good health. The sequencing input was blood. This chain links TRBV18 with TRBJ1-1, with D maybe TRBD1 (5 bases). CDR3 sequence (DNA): TGTGCCAGCTCACCTTCCTCGACAGAAATGAACACTGAAGCTTTCTTT. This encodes CASSPSSTEMNTEAFF.